The rows below give T cell receptor beta chains drawn from one sample of a study of cytomegalovirus exposure and HLA in healthy donors. Data came from immunoSEQ multiplex PCR; TCRdb stores just in-frame clones and leaves some out. The table records under 85,000 clones, approximately 94% of them present only once. Sequencing input: PBMCs. Source of these receptors: a woman between 18 and 29 years old in good health and CMV-seropositive. Each CDR3 is given with its conserved first and last residue. A D gene is named only where the DNA matches it firmly. Rows may omit the clone size; those that give it use once, few, many or a size class.

j_gene | d_gene | abundance | v_gene | len | CDR3aa | CDR3nt
TRBJ2-6 | TRBD1 | - | TRBV5-6 | 15 | CASSRTGAGANVLTF | TGTGCCAGCAGTAGGACAGGGGCTGGGGCCAACGTCCTGACTTTC
TRBJ2-2 | TRBD1 | - | TRBV4-2 | 17 | CASSQAEGQGDTGELFF | TGTGCCAGCAGCCAAGCAGAGGGACAGGGTGACACCGGGGAGCTGTTTTTT
TRBJ1-1 | TRBD1 | - | TRBV6-6 | 14 | CASRTGNKDTEAFF | TGTGCCAGCAGGACAGGGAATAAGGACACTGAAGCTTTCTTT
TRBJ2-2 | TRBD2 | - | TRBV11-3 | 18 | CASSQRGLAGDRTGELFF | TGTGCCAGCAGCCAAAGGGGACTAGCGGGAGATCGGACCGGGGAGCTGTTTTTT
TRBJ2-1 | TRBD2 | - | TRBV9 | 16 | CASSPSGSGTYNEQFF | TGTGCCAGCAGCCCCTCGGGTAGCGGGACATACAATGAGCAGTTCTTC
TRBJ2-3 | TRBD2 | - | TRBV11-2 | 15 | CASSPQREWTDTQYF | TGTGCCAGCAGCCCTCAGCGGGAGTGGACAGATACGCAGTATTTT
TRBJ2-7 | TRBD1 | once | TRBV30 | 14 | CAWVPDRVVYEQYF | TGTGCCTGGGTTCCGGACAGGGTCGTCTACGAGCAGTACTTC
TRBJ2-5 | TRBD2 | - | TRBV19 | 16 | CASTPRRTSGEETQYF | TGTGCCAGTACCCCCCGCCGAACTAGCGGGGAAGAGACCCAGTACTTC
TRBJ2-5 | TRBD1 | - | TRBV5-6 | 16 | CASSLMGQVFSETQYF | TGTGCCAGCAGCTTGATGGGACAGGTTTTTTCAGAGACCCAGTACTTC
TRBJ2-7 | TRBD2 | - | TRBV4-1 | 16 | CASSQEFRTSDYEQYF | TGCGCCAGCAGCCAAGAATTCAGGACTAGCGACTACGAGCAGTACTTC
TRBJ2-5 | TRBD1 | - | TRBV11-2 | 17 | CASSAPLGQRFQETQYF | TGTGCCAGCAGCGCCCCCCTGGGACAGCGGTTCCAAGAGACCCAGTACTTC
TRBJ1-3 | TRBD1 | - | TRBV4-1 | 18 | CASSQPSRGVSSGNTIYF | TGCGCCAGCAGCCAACCCTCCAGGGGGGTTTCATCTGGAAACACCATATATTTT
TRBJ2-7 | TRBD2 | - | TRBV15 | 16 | CATSRLTSGPSYEQYF | TGTGCCACCAGCAGACTCACTAGCGGTCCTTCCTACGAGCAGTACTTC
TRBJ2-1 | - | - | TRBV25-1 | 9 | CASRRTKFF | TGTGCCAGCAGACGGACTAAGTTCTTC
TRBJ2-7 | TRBD2 | - | TRBV4-2 | 17 | CASSHQTSGGGAYEQYF | TGTGCCAGCAGCCACCAAACGTCGGGCGGGGGGGCCTACGAGCAGTACTTC
TRBJ1-2 | - | once | TRBV5-8 | 12 | CASSFDGDGYTF | TGTGCCAGCAGCTTCGACGGGGATGGCTACACCTTC
TRBJ2-3 | TRBD2 | - | TRBV5-1 | 14 | CASTSAGRADTQYF | TGCGCCAGCACATCCGCAGGGAGGGCAGATACGCAGTATTTT
TRBJ2-1 | - | - | TRBV5-1 | 13 | CASSIGGYNEQFF | TGCGCCAGCAGCATAGGGGGTTACAATGAGCAGTTCTTC
TRBJ2-3 | TRBD2 | once | TRBV7-9 | 15 | CASSTTSGELGTQYF | TGTGCCAGCAGCACCACTAGCGGGGAGTTAGGTACGCAGTATTTT
TRBJ1-5 | - | - | TRBV4-2 | 15 | CASSQDRTEDQPQHF | TGTGCCAGCAGCCAAGATAGGACAGAGGATCAGCCCCAGCATTTT
TRBJ2-2 | TRBD1 | - | TRBV6-5 | 14 | CASSLQGVTGELFF | TGTGCCAGCAGTTTACAGGGGGTCACCGGGGAGCTGTTTTTT
TRBJ1-1 | TRBD1 | - | TRBV4-2 | 16 | CASSQGQGTLNTEAFF | TGTGCCAGCAGCCAAGGACAGGGCACCCTGAACACTGAAGCTTTCTTT
TRBJ2-5 | TRBD1 | - | TRBV5-4 | 14 | CASSGQGREETQYF | TGTGCCAGTAGCGGACAGGGGCGCGAGGAGACCCAGTACTTC
TRBJ1-6 | - | few | TRBV2 | 16 | CASSDPGSSYNSPLHF | TGTGCCAGCAGTGATCCGGGGAGCTCCTATAATTCACCCCTCCACTTT
TRBJ2-3 | - | - | TRBV2 | 12 | CATGQIKDTQYF | TGTGCCACGGGACAAATTAAAGATACGCAGTATTTT
TRBJ2-3 | TRBD2 | once | TRBV28 | 16 | CASSSREGLSTDTQYF | TGTGCCAGCAGCTCCCGGGAGGGCCTTAGCACAGATACGCAGTATTTT
TRBJ1-2 | TRBD1 | few | TRBV19 | 17 | CASRTRPGQGKNYGYTF | TGTGCCAGTAGGACCCGGCCGGGACAGGGGAAAAACTATGGCTACACCTTC
TRBJ1-2 | - | - | TRBV7-2 | 15 | CASSPYKGLNYGYTF | TGTGCCAGCAGCCCTTACAAGGGGTTGAACTATGGCTACACCTTC
TRBJ2-7 | TRBD2 | once | TRBV7-3 | 18 | CASSLTMGLAGWAVEQYF | TGTGCCAGCAGCTTAACTATGGGACTAGCGGGATGGGCGGTTGAGCAGTACTTC
TRBJ1-1 | TRBD1 | - | TRBV6-1 | 15 | CASSLYRGANTEAFF | TGTGCCAGCAGTTTATACAGGGGGGCAAACACTGAAGCTTTCTTT
TRBJ2-1 | - | few | TRBV7-9 | 14 | CASSLGLSYNEQFF | TGTGCCAGCAGCCTGGGACTCTCCTACAATGAGCAGTTCTTC
TRBJ1-6 | - | - | TRBV30 | 14 | CAWSVGVSNSPLHF | TGTGCCTGGAGTGTAGGGGTCTCCAATTCACCCCTCCACTTT
TRBJ2-2 | - | - | TRBV7-3 | 16 | CASSLLGLSNTGELFF | TGTGCCAGCAGCTTGTTGGGCCTGAGTAACACCGGGGAGCTGTTTTTT
TRBJ2-7 | - | - | TRBV6-5 | 15 | CASSYSFGLSYEQYF | TGTGCCAGCAGTTACTCGTTTGGACTTTCCTACGAGCAGTACTTC
TRBJ2-7 | - | - | TRBV9 | 15 | CASSPEILSSYEQYF | TGTGCCAGCAGCCCTGAGATCCTTTCCTCCTACGAGCAGTACTTC
TRBJ2-7 | - | once | TRBV7-9 | 14 | CASSLNGVRYEQYF | TGTGCCAGCAGCTTAAACGGGGTGAGGTACGAGCAGTACTTC
TRBJ1-2 | - | once | TRBV7-2 | 14 | CASSLTRGNRGYTF | TGTGCCAGCAGCTTAACCAGGGGTAATCGTGGCTACACCTTC
TRBJ2-3 | TRBD2 | - | TRBV7-2 | 14 | CASSPAGGTDTQYF | TGTGCCAGCAGCCCCGCGGGGGGCACAGATACGCAGTATTTT
TRBJ1-2 | - | once | TRBV29-1 | 16 | CSVEGTLGGPYYGYTF | TGCAGCGTTGAAGGGACGCTGGGAGGGCCTTACTATGGCTACACCTTC
TRBJ2-7 | - | - | TRBV7-3 | 14 | CASSLSYREGEQYF | TGTGCCAGCAGCTTATCTTACAGGGAGGGTGAGCAGTACTTC
TRBJ2-5 | TRBD2 | - | TRBV7-3 | 16 | CASSLTGRRGQETQYF | TGTGCCAGCAGCTTAACCGGAAGGCGGGGGCAAGAGACCCAGTACTTC
TRBJ2-1 | - | - | TRBV9 | 15 | CASSAVGAIGGEQFF | TGTGCCAGCAGCGCAGTGGGGGCTATAGGAGGTGAGCAGTTCTTC
TRBJ2-5 | TRBD1 | - | TRBV5-1 | 13 | CASGQGPQETQYF | TGCGCCAGCGGACAGGGACCCCAAGAGACCCAGTACTTC
TRBJ2-7 | TRBD2 | - | TRBV10-1 | 19 | CASSRPGTSGRKSSYEQYF | TGCGCCAGCAGTAGACCCGGGACTAGCGGGAGGAAGAGCTCCTACGAGCAGTACTTC
TRBJ2-7 | TRBD1 | - | TRBV25-1 | 16 | CASSEAGTGVSYEQYF | TGTGCCAGCAGTGAAGCGGGGACAGGGGTCTCCTACGAGCAGTACTTC
TRBJ1-2 | - | - | TRBV4-1 | 14 | CASSLGQTNYGYTF | TGCGCCAGCAGCCTCGGACAGACTAACTATGGCTACACCTTC
TRBJ2-3 | TRBD2 | - | TRBV7-3 | 16 | CASSPSTSGSTDTQYF | TGTGCCAGCAGCCCTAGCACTAGCGGAAGCACAGATACGCAGTATTTT
TRBJ1-1 | - | - | TRBV6-1 | 16 | CASSEAFRGGNTEAFF | TGTGCCAGCAGTGAAGCCTTCCGGGGGGGAAACACTGAAGCTTTCTTT
TRBJ2-7 | - | - | TRBV5-4 | 16 | CASSLAGARSSYEQYF | TGTGCCAGCAGCTTGGCCGGAGCGAGAAGCTCCTACGAGCAGTACTTC